This T cell receptor (beta chain) was documented in a study of blood T cells in healthy people across ages. Study context: Capture via template switching afforded approximately one barcoded beta molecule per two T cells. General observations from the study: Versus aged donors, long-lived donors had higher diversity and more naive CD4+ cells.

Isolating PBMCs gave at least 6 million of these cells per sample. The CDR3 extends over 12 amino acids. Trimming cost V 5 bases and J 5 bases, with 10 bases left between them. Per germline, CDR1 DFQATT and CDR2 SNEGSKA (reference sequence). Then a second PCR, running about 6 to 11 cycles, was carried out with a sample-barcoded 5' primer and a J-beta primer mix. TCRdb reprocessed the 5' RACE reads via MiXCR and lists one record per CDR3 protein. The sample comprises 650,000 to 900,000 distinct CDR3 sequences, around 68% of which are singletons, and approximately 30% rests with the top ten. As concerns this clonotype: Its target is not known.

This sequence joins TRBV20-1 and TRBJ2-1; possible D gene TRBD1, 6 bases. The receptor comes from a man aged 25 to 40 in good health. Sequencing was done on a sample of blood. Written as DNA, the CDR3 is TGCAGTGCTGACAGGACCAACAATGAGCAGTTCTTC. Translating it yields CSADRTNNEQFF.